The rows below give T cell receptor beta chains drawn from one sample of a study of response to subunit inactivated influenza vaccine. TCRdb re-called the RT-PCR reads with MiXCR, one entry per CDR3 protein. This sample has 430,000 or so distinct CDR3 sequences, with approximately 11% found just once. This material consisted of PBMCs from blood, taken 35 to 45 days after vaccination. The source of these receptors is a man aged 45-65 years who received an inactivated influenza vaccine. Both conserved end residues are part of each CDR3. Each record gives: D gene, clone size, V gene, J gene, CDR3 protein, CDR3 DNA. A D gene is named only where the DNA matches it firmly. Some rows have no size entry. The others give once, few or many, or a class for an expanded clone.

D: TRBD1; size: -; V: TRBV5-1; J: TRBJ2-5; CDR3: CASSLEGRTGETQYF; DNA: TGCGCCAGCAGCTTGGAGGGTCGGACAGGCGAGACCCAGTACTTC
D: -; size: -; V: TRBV20-1; J: TRBJ1-5; CDR3: CSATVGNSNQPQHF; DNA: TGCAGTGCTACCGTGGGAAATAGCAATCAGCCCCAGCATTTT
D: TRBD2; size: many; V: TRBV12-3/TRBV12-4; J: TRBJ2-3; CDR3: CASSLGTSGSTDTQYF; DNA: TGTGCCAGCAGTTTGGGGACTAGCGGGAGCACAGATACGCAGTATTTT
D: -; size: -; V: TRBV6-9; J: TRBJ2-1; CDR3: CASVGGSYNEQFF; DNA: TGTGCCAGTGTGGGGGGCAGCTACAATGAGCAGTTCTTC
D: TRBD2; size: few; V: TRBV20-1; J: TRBJ2-2; CDR3: CSARNSGSRSTGELFF; DNA: TGCAGTGCTAGAAATAGCGGGAGTCGGAGCACCGGGGAGCTGTTTTTT
D: TRBD1; size: -; V: TRBV28; J: TRBJ2-5; CDR3: CASSRPGTGTQTQYF; DNA: TGTGCCAGCAGCCGTCCCGGGACAGGGACACAGACCCAGTACTTC
D: TRBD2; size: few; V: TRBV2; J: TRBJ2-5; CDR3: CASSNPGLADLETQYF; DNA: TGTGCCAGCAGTAATCCGGGACTAGCAGATTTAGAGACCCAGTACTTC
D: TRBD2; size: few; V: TRBV9; J: TRBJ2-3; CDR3: CASSRTSGSSRDTDTQYF; DNA: TGTGCCAGCAGCCGGACTAGCGGGAGCTCTCGTGACACAGATACGCAGTATTTT
D: -; size: -; V: TRBV28; J: TRBJ2-5; CDR3: CASSSGGIPQETQYF; DNA: TGTGCCAGCAGTTCTGGCGGGATCCCCCAAGAGACCCAGTACTTC
D: -; size: -; V: TRBV21-1; J: TRBJ2-2; CDR3: CASSPPLGGDTGELFF; DNA: TGTGCCAGCAGTCCACCCCTTGGAGGGGACACCGGGGAGCTGTTTTTT
D: -; size: -; V: TRBV7-9; J: TRBJ1-6; CDR3: CASSFKGNLNSPLHF; DNA: TGTGCCAGCAGCTTTAAGGGGAATTTGAATTCACCCCTCCACTTT
D: TRBD1; size: few; V: TRBV6-4; J: TRBJ2-2; CDR3: CASRDRGSHGELFF; DNA: TGTGCCAGCAGGGACAGGGGAAGCCACGGGGAGCTGTTTTTT
D: -; size: -; V: TRBV4-1; J: TRBJ1-1; CDR3: CASSQEKAQGRTEAFF; DNA: TGCGCCAGCAGCCAAGAAAAAGCACAGGGTCGCACTGAAGCTTTCTTT
D: -; size: -; V: TRBV12-3/TRBV12-4; J: TRBJ2-1; CDR3: CASSLEFGGNEQFF; DNA: TGTGCCAGCAGTTTAGAGTTTGGGGGGAATGAGCAGTTCTTC
D: -; size: few; V: TRBV7-8; J: TRBJ1-6; CDR3: CASSDRRLPFNSPLHF; DNA: TGTGCCAGCAGCGACAGACGACTACCGTTTAATTCACCCCTCCACTTT
D: -; size: -; V: TRBV29-1; J: TRBJ1-2; CDR3: CSVEGLFGGSGYTF; DNA: TGCAGCGTTGAGGGACTTTTTGGGGGTTCTGGCTACACCTTC
D: TRBD1; size: few; V: TRBV12-3/TRBV12-4; J: TRBJ2-7; CDR3: CASSGTGQGRYEQYF; DNA: TGTGCCAGCAGTGGGACGGGACAGGGACGTTACGAGCAGTACTTC
D: -; size: few; V: TRBV27; J: TRBJ2-1; CDR3: CASSLSGRGSWNEQFF; DNA: TGTGCCAGCAGTTTATCGGGCAGGGGTTCGTGGAATGAGCAGTTCTTC
D: TRBD2; size: many; V: TRBV5-1; J: TRBJ2-2; CDR3: CASSTLTSGTGELFF; DNA: TGCGCCAGCAGCACACTAACTAGCGGCACCGGGGAGCTGTTTTTT
D: -; size: few; V: TRBV12-3/TRBV12-4; J: TRBJ1-5; CDR3: CASSLWGAESNQPQHF; DNA: TGTGCCAGCAGTTTATGGGGGGCTGAAAGCAATCAGCCCCAGCATTTT
D: -; size: -; V: TRBV7-2; J: TRBJ2-7; CDR3: CASSLVQPGNYEQYF; DNA: TGTGCCAGCAGCTTAGTGCAGCCCGGGAACTACGAGCAGTACTTC
D: -; size: -; V: TRBV4-3; J: TRBJ2-1; CDR3: CASSQDRGDYNEQFF; DNA: TGCGCCAGCAGCCAAGACAGGGGGGACTACAATGAGCAGTTCTTC
D: -; size: -; V: TRBV20-1; J: TRBJ2-5; CDR3: CSASYQETQYF; DNA: TGCAGTGCTAGCTATCAAGAGACCCAGTACTTC
D: TRBD2; size: -; V: TRBV27; J: TRBJ2-1; CDR3: CASSLELANNEQFF; DNA: TGTGCCAGCAGTTTAGAACTAGCGAACAATGAGCAGTTCTTC